A few counts support the clone carrying this TCR beta chain. Its antigen remains unknown. Unique molecular identifiers were built into the TCR beta cDNA libraries. The authors obtained about 520,000 cDNA molecules from roughly 1.1 to 9.2 million T cells. MiXCR, run by TCRdb on the PCR reads, gives a single entry per CDR3 protein. In the table there are roughly 200,000 distinct CDR3 sequences, 25% to 30% of which are singletons. This specimen belongs to a study of post-analysis software for immune sequencing data. Study in general: Multiple sclerosis in the patients followed relapsing-remitting, secondary progressive and progressive-relapsing courses.

Study conclusions and caveats: Clustering by F measure revealed strong co-clustering among samples prepared together in one batch. There were five TRBV segments more frequent in patients than controls, and TRBV5-6, TRBV5-1 and TRBV20-1 were among them. When compared against controls, multiple sclerosis patients showed significantly lower normalized Chao1 diversity.

With 1 base removed from V and 0 bases from J, the gap between germline ends came to 8 bases. This CDR3 has 15 amino acids. The chain carries TRBV12-3 or TRBV12-4 and TRBJ2-3; no firm D call. The sequenced material came from blood. The receptor was isolated from a girl younger than 18 with multiple sclerosis. The CDR3 is CASSLGVGSTDTQYF. CDR3 nucleotides: TGTGCCAGCAGTTTAGGGGTCGGAAGCACAGATACGCAGTATTTT.